This T cell receptor (beta chain) was observed in a study of beta chain features in type 1 diabetes. General study findings and limits: Type 1 diabetes patients had fewer VDJ junction insertions and more deletions. In all four CD4+ subsets, TCRB CDR3 length was significantly, moderately reduced in type 1 diabetes.

In germline, CDR1 is WSHSY, CDR2 SAAADI. This CDR3 has 10 residues. In regard to this clone: Its antigen remains unknown.

What was sequenced were expressed TCRB transcripts, since all of the isolated RNA had been reverse transcribed. Method: immunoSEQ multiplex PCR; TCRdb's copy keeps in-frame clones and lacks some. The sample comprises hundreds of thousands of clones, about 15% of which are singletons, and roughly 0.015% rests with the top ten. This clonotype was obtained from a man between 18 and 35 years old with type 1 diabetes. The rearrangement joins TRBV10-2 to TRBJ1-1; D is unresolved. Sequencing was performed on naive CD4+ T cells from blood. CDR3 sequence reads: CAVRHTEAFF. CDR3 DNA: TGCGCAGTCAGGCACACTGAAGCTTTCTTT.